Listed below are T cell receptor beta chains from one sample, sequenced in a study of cytomegalovirus exposure and HLA in healthy donors. The data were produced by immunoSEQ multiplex PCR, yet TCRdb's version contains in-frame clones alone and is incomplete. Of 43,000 or so clones listed, about 72% were seen once; the top ten hold roughly 1.5%. Material: PBMCs. The receptors here all came from a man aged 30-40 years in good health and CMV-seronegative. Each CDR3 is given without its conserved first and last residue. Fields, in order: J gene, V gene, clone size, CDR3 protein. Where a row states a size, it is once, few, many or the class of an expanded clone; other rows omit it.

TRBJ1-5 | TRBV9 | few | ASSEHGGDQPQH
TRBJ2-7 | TRBV10-1 | few | ASSASGSPSYEQY
TRBJ2-7 | TRBV29-1 | - | SVTSRSSYEQY
TRBJ2-5 | TRBV29-1 | few | SVTGQGLIKGTQY
TRBJ2-1 | TRBV10-2 | - | ASSESTFWNPGERFSEQF
TRBJ2-5 | TRBV5-4 | - | ASSLEGLDQETQY
TRBJ1-5 | TRBV28 | - | ASSFRDQPQH
TRBJ2-7 | TRBV11-2 | - | ASSTRTSGLSNEQY
TRBJ2-7 | TRBV7-6 | few | ASSLAGTGSYEQY
TRBJ2-7 | TRBV7-9 | - | ASSFLLGTDKSPYEQY
TRBJ1-3 | TRBV2 | - | ASRDRVSGNTIY
TRBJ2-1 | TRBV7-8 | - | ASSLPGAGRNEQF
TRBJ2-2 | TRBV29-1 | few | SASGGRVTGELF
TRBJ2-1 | TRBV7-2 | few | ASSLDSYNEQF
TRBJ2-7 | TRBV7-9 | - | SSSNSGSSYEQY
TRBJ2-1 | TRBV6-1 | - | ASSVLAGVSYSYNEQF
TRBJ1-1 | TRBV18 | - | ASSEDRLLPPNTEAF
TRBJ2-7 | TRBV13 | - | ASSGRQGGVYEQY
TRBJ1-1 | TRBV5-1 | - | ASSTNTGFGDTEAF
TRBJ1-5 | TRBV27 | once | ASSLSATGRIQPQH
TRBJ1-2 | TRBV2 | few | ASSEGLGAAANYGYT
- | TRBV13 | - | ASSLGDRGSSYEQY
TRBJ2-3 | TRBV29-1 | few | SADRGGTDTQY
TRBJ2-1 | TRBV18 | - | ASSPVTGAYNEQF
TRBJ2-7 | TRBV4-2 | - | ASSQAGTAPYEQY
TRBJ1-2 | TRBV2 | - | ASSDATVYGYT
TRBJ1-1 | TRBV6-6 | few | ASSPQNRGAHTEAF
TRBJ1-1 | TRBV27 | once | ATRDSQPGNTEAF
TRBJ1-5 | TRBV6-1 | - | ASSLGQGWGQPQH
TRBJ2-3 | TRBV29-1 | - | SVEGGADTQY
TRBJ1-4 | TRBV28 | - | ASSRTSEREKLF
TRBJ1-1 | TRBV9 | - | ASSVGGVDTEAF
TRBJ1-1 | TRBV11-3 | - | ASSLGGTGGSGTEAF
- | TRBV4-3 | - | ASSQATSGRSYEQY
TRBJ2-4 | TRBV19 | - | ASSIQTLAKNIQY
TRBJ1-5 | TRBV7-8 | few | ASSLNRGPAYH
TRBJ1-2 | TRBV5-6 | - | ASSIGRGTYGYT
TRBJ2-3 | TRBV9 | - | ASSVDGRAPDTQY
TRBJ1-2 | TRBV4-3 | - | ASSQKTGNYGYT
TRBJ2-7 | TRBV5-6 | - | ASSFGPPLRKTYEQY
TRBJ2-7 | TRBV7-9 | - | ASSRQGDEQY